This T cell receptor beta chain stems from a study of Graves' ophthalmopathy and Graves' hyperthyroidism. As the template, RNA transcripts were used to amplify TCR beta CDR3 regions. First-round RT-PCR relied on HTBI primers, and a second-round multiplex PCR came next. TCRdb independently ran MiXCR on the multiplex PCR reads; one entry per CDR3 protein. The sample shows 350,000 to 450,000 distinct CDR3 sequences, approximately 20% of them seen only once. The germline V gene encodes CDR1 MDHEN and CDR2 SYDVKM. V gave up 2 bases and J gave up 3 bases, with 13 bases separating them. This CDR3 has 15 amino acids. The table lists this clonotype with many counts.

The receptor was isolated from a woman under 30 with Graves' ophthalmopathy. Sequencing input: peripheral blood. This rearrangement joins TRBV28 to TRBJ2-5; D is unresolved. This chain's CDR3 is CASSLRSVGKETQYF. In DNA form, the CDR3 reads TGTGCCAGCAGTTTACGGTCTGTGGGCAAAGAGACCCAGTACTTC.